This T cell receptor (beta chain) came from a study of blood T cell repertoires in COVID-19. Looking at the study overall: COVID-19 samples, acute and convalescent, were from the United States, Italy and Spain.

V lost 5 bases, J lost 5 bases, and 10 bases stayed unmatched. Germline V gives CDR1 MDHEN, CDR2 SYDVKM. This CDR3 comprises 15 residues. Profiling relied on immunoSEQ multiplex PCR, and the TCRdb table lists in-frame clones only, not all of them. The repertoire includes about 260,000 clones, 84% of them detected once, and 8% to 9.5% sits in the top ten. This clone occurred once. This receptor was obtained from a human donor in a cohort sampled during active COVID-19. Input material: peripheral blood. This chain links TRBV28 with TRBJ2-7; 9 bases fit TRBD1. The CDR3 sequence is CASSPSRQGVNEQYF. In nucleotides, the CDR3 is TGTGCCAGCAGTCCCTCTAGACAGGGGGTCAACGAGCAGTACTTC.